This TCR beta chain was profiled in a study of shared clonotypes between healthy human individuals. Trimming removed 1 base from V and 9 bases from J, with 10 bases in between. The CDR3 loop spans 13 amino acids. Germline CDR1 reads LGHNT; CDR2 reads FRNRAP. In the case of this clone: The antigen remains undetermined. The same CDR3 also results from other DNA sequences found in this sample.

Overall study results and limits: Memory subsets generally showed lower estimated richness than naive subsets. Generation probabilities were higher for clonotypes shared across all four sorted-subset donors than for unshared ones.

Data came from immunoSEQ multiplex PCR; TCRdb stores just in-frame clones and leaves some out. This table holds around 990,000 clones, roughly 80% found once. Donors included only healthy HIV-negative adults lacking recent acute infections or vaccinations. Splitting of CD4+ cells produced CD45RA+ naive and CD45RA-negative memory subsets. This clonotype was obtained from a man younger than 35 in good health. Some clones in this sample may be carry-over from other donors' samples. Specimen: memory CD4+ T cells from PBMCs. Subset given: CD45RA-negative fraction. The chain links TRBV12-5 to TRBJ2-1; D gene ambiguous. The CDR3 protein is CASGLAGGREQFF. CDR3 DNA sequence: TGTGCTAGTGGTTTGGCGGGCGGCCGTGAGCAGTTCTTC.